These T cell receptor beta chains were read from a single sample in a study of graft-versus-host responses after intestinal transplantation. Method: immunoSEQ multiplex PCR; TCRdb's copy keeps in-frame clones and lacks some. The sample lists about 88,000 clones, 91% seen once, with less than 0.45% in the top ten. These TCRs are of unknown antigen specificity. The sequencing here drew on unstimulated CD4+ T cells sorted from spleen or lymph node cells, taken before transplant. The receptors shown here come from a human donor who was the organ donor for an intestinal transplant. The CDR3 runs from the conserved cysteine through the conserved F or W. A D gene is named only where the DNA matches it firmly. Only some rows state a clone size, as once, few, many or a class for expanded clones.

DNA: TGTGCCAGCAGCATAGGACAGGGAGAAGCTTTCTTT
CDR3: CASSIGQGEAFF
V: TRBV7-9
J: TRBJ1-1
size: once
D: TRBD1

DNA: TGTGCCAGTAGGGGACTAGCGGGAACCTACGAGCAGTACTTC
CDR3: CASRGLAGTYEQYF
V: TRBV19
J: TRBJ2-7
size: -
D: TRBD2

DNA: TGTGCCAGCAGCCAATTCATGAGCGGGAACTACGAGCAGTACTTC
CDR3: CASSQFMSGNYEQYF
V: TRBV14
J: TRBJ2-7
size: -
D: TRBD2

DNA: TGTGCCAGTAGTAAAGGACAGAACATTCAGTACTTC
CDR3: CASSKGQNIQYF
V: TRBV19
J: TRBJ2-4
size: -
D: -

DNA: TGTGCCAGCTATCGGGCGTCTAGGTGGAGCGGGAGCACAGATACGCAGTATTTT
CDR3: CASYRASRWSGSTDTQYF
V: TRBV7-9
J: TRBJ2-3
size: -
D: -

DNA: TGTGCCAGCAGTTTGGAGCCCGGACTGGCCCTCCACTTT
CDR3: CASSLEPGLALHF
V: TRBV27
J: TRBJ1-6
size: -
D: -

DNA: TGTGCCAGCAGCTTACACAGCGGGAGCTACGAGCAGTACTTC
CDR3: CASSLHSGSYEQYF
V: TRBV7-9
J: TRBJ2-7
size: -
D: TRBD2

DNA: TGTGCCAGCGCCCCCTGGGTCAGCGACTCCTACGAGCAGTACTTC
CDR3: CASAPWVSDSYEQYF
V: TRBV11-2
J: TRBJ2-7
size: -
D: -

DNA: TGCGCCAGCAGCCTCCGGGACAGGGCGGGCGAGCAGTACTTC
CDR3: CASSLRDRAGEQYF
V: TRBV5-1
J: TRBJ2-7
size: -
D: TRBD1

DNA: TGTGCCAGCACCATCGACAGGGGCTACGAGCAGTACTTC
CDR3: CASTIDRGYEQYF
V: TRBV28
J: TRBJ2-7
size: -
D: TRBD1

DNA: TGTGCCAGCAGCTCTGGGGGCAGCTATAATGAGCAGTTCTTC
CDR3: CASSSGGSYNEQFF
V: TRBV7-8
J: TRBJ2-1
size: -
D: -

DNA: TGTGCCAGCAGCTATAATCCGGGACAATACCGTTCCTACAATGAGCAGTTCTTC
CDR3: CASSYNPGQYRSYNEQFF
V: TRBV7-9
J: TRBJ2-1
size: -
D: -

DNA: TGTGCCAGCAGTTATGGGGGACAGCCAAATAATTCACCCCTCCACTTT
CDR3: CASSYGGQPNNSPLHF
V: TRBV28
J: TRBJ1-6
size: -
D: TRBD1

DNA: TGTGCCAGTAGTGCTCTGAGGGAGACCCAGTACTTC
CDR3: CASSALRETQYF
V: TRBV19
J: TRBJ2-5
size: -
D: -

DNA: TGTGCCAGTAGGGGCGTACTGCGCACCGGGGAGCTGTTTTTT
CDR3: CASRGVLRTGELFF
V: TRBV19
J: TRBJ2-2
size: -
D: -

DNA: TGTGCCAGCAGTTTGCAGGGAGGTAACTATGGCTACACCTTC
CDR3: CASSLQGGNYGYTF
V: TRBV27
J: TRBJ1-2
size: -
D: -

DNA: TGTGCCAGCAGCCCGTTGAGACTAGAAGAGACCCAGTACTTC
CDR3: CASSPLRLEETQYF
V: TRBV7-7
J: TRBJ2-5
size: once
D: -

DNA: TGTGCCAGCAGACCCCTGGTGGGGGGTCCCAGCACAGATACGCAGTATTTT
CDR3: CASRPLVGGPSTDTQYF
V: TRBV27
J: TRBJ2-3
size: -
D: -

DNA: TGTGCCAGCAGCGAAGGCGGGGTGGAAAAACTGTTTTTT
CDR3: CASSEGGVEKLFF
V: TRBV7-9
J: TRBJ1-4
size: -
D: -